This T cell receptor beta chain was captured by sequencing in a study of vaccination and CD4 T cells after COVID-19. Described time point: late sampling 161 to 241 days after vaccination in three convalescent patients. Treatment noted: roughly ten-day PBMC culture with coronavirus spike peptide pools or control peptides (ViraFEST assay). Details on this clonotype: Antigen specificity is unknown.

At the Johns Hopkins FTIC core, DNA taken from cultured CD4+ T cells was sequenced by way of the Oncomine TCR Beta short-read assay. TCRdb fed the PCR reads into MiXCR, producing one record per CDR3 protein. The table shows about 24,000 distinct CDR3 sequences, with 35% to 55% occurring only once. Points from the study as a whole: For convalescent patients, 304 of the 307 vaccine-specific clones analyzed were classified as spike mono-reactive.

The TCR was taken from a human donor who had recovered from COVID-19. The source material was CD4+ T cells from blood, cultured in vitro, sampled about 7 months after SARS-CoV-2 vaccination.

CDR3 DNA: TGTGCCAGCTCACCTACCGGGAGGACCCAGTACTTC. As protein: CASSPTGRTQYF. The V call is TRBV18, the J call TRBJ2-5, with D perhaps TRBD2 (6 bases). This CDR3 contains 12 residues. Trimming shortened V by 3 bases and J by 7 bases, and 9 bases separated the two germline ends. CDR1 and CDR2 from the germline V gene are KGHSH and LQKENI. The complete variable domain, with remaining parts taken from reference TRBV18 and TRBJ2-5, reads NAGVMQNPRHLVRRRGQEARLRCSPMKGHSHVYWYRQLPEEGLKFMVYLQKENIIDESGMPKERFSAEFPKEGPSILRIQQVVRGDSAAYFCASSPTGRTQYFGPGTRLLVL.